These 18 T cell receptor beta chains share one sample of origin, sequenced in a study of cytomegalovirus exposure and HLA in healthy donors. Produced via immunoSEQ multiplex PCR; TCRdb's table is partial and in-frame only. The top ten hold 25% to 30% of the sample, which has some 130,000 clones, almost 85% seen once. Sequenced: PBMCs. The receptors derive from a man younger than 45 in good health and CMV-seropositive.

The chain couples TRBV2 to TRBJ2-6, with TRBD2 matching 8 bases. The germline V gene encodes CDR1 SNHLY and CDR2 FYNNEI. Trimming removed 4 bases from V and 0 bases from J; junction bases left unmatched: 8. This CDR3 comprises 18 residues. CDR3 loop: CASSAGLAYDSGANVLTF. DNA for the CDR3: TGTGCCAGCAGTGCTGGACTAGCCTACGACTCTGGGGCCAACGTCCTGACTTTC.

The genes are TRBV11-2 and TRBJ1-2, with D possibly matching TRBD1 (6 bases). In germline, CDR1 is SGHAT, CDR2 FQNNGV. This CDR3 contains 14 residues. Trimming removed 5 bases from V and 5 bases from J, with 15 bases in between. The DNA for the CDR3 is TGTGCCAGCAGCGGAACTCAGGGGCTATATGGCTACACCTTC. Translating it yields CASSGTQGLYGYTF.

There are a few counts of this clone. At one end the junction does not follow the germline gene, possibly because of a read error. The CDR3 bases are TGCGCCAGCACCCAAGGGGACAGCTATGGCTACACCTTC. Its translation: CASTQGDSYGYTF. The chain links TRBV4-1 to TRBJ1-2; 7 bases fit TRBD1. The CDR3 spans 13 residues. Germline loops: CDR1 MGHRA, CDR2 YSYEKL.

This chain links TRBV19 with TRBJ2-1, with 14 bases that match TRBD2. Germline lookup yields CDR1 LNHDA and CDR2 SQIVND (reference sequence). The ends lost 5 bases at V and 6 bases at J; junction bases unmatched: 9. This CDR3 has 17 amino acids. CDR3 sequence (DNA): TGTGCCAGTAGTCCTGGGACTAGCGGGAGAGTAGGCAATGAGCAGTTCTTC. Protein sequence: CASSPGTSGRVGNEQFF.

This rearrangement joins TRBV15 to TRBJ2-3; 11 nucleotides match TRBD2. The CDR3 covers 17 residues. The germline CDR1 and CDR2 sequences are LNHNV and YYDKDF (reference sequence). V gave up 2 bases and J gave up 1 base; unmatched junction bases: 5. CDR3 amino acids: CATSRLAGGLRTDTQYF. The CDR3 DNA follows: TGTGCCACCAGCAGACTAGCGGGGGGACTCCGCACAGATACGCAGTATTTT.

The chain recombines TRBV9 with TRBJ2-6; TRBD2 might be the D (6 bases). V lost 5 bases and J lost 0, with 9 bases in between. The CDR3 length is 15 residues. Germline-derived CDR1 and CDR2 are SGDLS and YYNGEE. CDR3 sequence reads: CASSGGYSGANVLTF. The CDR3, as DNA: TGTGCCAGCAGTGGGGGGTACTCTGGGGCCAACGTCCTGACTTTC.

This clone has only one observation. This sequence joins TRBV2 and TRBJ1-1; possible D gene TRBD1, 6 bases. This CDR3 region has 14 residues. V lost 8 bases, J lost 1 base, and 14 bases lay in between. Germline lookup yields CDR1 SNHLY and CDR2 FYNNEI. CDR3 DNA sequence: TGTGCCAGCGCAGACAGGCGCTCGAACACTGAAGCTTTCTTT. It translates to CASADRRSNTEAFF.

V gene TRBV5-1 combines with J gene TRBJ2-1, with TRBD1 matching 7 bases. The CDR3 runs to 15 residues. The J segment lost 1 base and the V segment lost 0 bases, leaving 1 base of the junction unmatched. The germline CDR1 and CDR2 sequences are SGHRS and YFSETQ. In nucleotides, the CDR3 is TGCGCCAGCAGCTTGGTACAGGGGTCCTACAATGAGCAGTTCTTC. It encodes CASSLVQGSYNEQFF.

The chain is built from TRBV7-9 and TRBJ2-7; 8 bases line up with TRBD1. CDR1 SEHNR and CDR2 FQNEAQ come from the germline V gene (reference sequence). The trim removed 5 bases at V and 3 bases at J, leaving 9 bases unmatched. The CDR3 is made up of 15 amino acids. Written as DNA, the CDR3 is TGTGCCAGCAGCGCCGCCCGACAGGGGTTCTACGAGCAGTACTTC. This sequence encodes CASSAARQGFYEQYF.

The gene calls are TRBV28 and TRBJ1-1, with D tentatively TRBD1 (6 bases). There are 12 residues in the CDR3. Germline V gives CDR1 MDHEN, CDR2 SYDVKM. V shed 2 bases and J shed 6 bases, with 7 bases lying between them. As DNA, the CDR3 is TGTGCCAGCAGTTTACGACAGGCTGAAGCTTTCTTT. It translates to CASSLRQAEAFF.

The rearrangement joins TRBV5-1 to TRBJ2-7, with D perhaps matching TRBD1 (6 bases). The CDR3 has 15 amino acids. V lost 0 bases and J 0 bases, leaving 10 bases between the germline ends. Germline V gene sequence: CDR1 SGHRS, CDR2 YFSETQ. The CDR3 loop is CASSLEGVGSYEQYF. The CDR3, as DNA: TGCGCCAGCAGCTTGGAGGGGGTCGGCTCCTACGAGCAGTACTTC.

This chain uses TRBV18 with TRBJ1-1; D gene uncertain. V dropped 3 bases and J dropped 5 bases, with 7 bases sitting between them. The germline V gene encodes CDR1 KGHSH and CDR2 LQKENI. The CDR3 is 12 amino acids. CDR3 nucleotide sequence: TGTGCCAGCTCACCGGGAGAGACTGAAGCTTTCTTT. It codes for CASSPGETEAFF.

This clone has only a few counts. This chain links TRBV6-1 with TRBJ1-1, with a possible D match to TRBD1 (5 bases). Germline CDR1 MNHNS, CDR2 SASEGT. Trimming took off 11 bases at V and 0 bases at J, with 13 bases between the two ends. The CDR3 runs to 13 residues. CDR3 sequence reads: CAGTEQVNTEAFF. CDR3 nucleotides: TGTGCCGGAACAGAACAGGTGAACACTGAAGCTTTCTTT.

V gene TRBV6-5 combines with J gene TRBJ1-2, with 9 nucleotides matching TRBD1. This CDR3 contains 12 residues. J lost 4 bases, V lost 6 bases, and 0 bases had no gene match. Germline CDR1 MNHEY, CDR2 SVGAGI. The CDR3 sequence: CASRTGGYGYTF. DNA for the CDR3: TGTGCCAGCAGGACAGGGGGCTATGGCTACACCTTC.

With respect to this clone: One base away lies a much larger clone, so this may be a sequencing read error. The chain's CDR3 is CASSVKQGFTDTQYF. The CDR3 DNA follows: TGTGCCAGCAGCGTGAAACAGGGGTTCACAGATACGCAGTATTTT. The genes are TRBV9 and TRBJ2-3; 7 positions agree with TRBD1. CDR1 and CDR2 from the germline V gene are SGDLS and YYNGEE. With 2 bases clipped from V and 2 bases from J, the junction kept 5 bases outside the gene matches. CDR3 length: 15 amino acids.

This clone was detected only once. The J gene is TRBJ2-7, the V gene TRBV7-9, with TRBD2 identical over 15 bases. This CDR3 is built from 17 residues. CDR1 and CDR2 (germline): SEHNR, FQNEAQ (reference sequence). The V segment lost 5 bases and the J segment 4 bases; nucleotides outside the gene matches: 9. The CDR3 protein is CASSTRTSGRDVYEQYF. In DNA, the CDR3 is TGTGCCAGCAGCACTCGGACTAGCGGGAGGGACGTATACGAGCAGTACTTC.

The CDR3 reads CASSAQSSYNEQFF. DNA for the CDR3: TGCGCCAGCAGTGCGCAAAGCTCCTACAATGAGCAGTTCTTC. The chain is built from TRBV5-1 and TRBJ2-1; D is uncertain. V shed 5 bases and J shed 0 bases, with 9 bases lying between them. The CDR3 extends over 14 amino acids. CDR1 is SGHRS, CDR2 YFSETQ, per germline.

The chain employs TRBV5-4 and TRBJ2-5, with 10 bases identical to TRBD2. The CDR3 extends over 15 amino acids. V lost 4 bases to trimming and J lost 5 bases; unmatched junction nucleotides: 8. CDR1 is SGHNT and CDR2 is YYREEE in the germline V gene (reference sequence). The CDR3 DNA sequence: TGTGCCAGCAGCCGCCTAGCGGGAGATGAGGAGACCCAGTACTTC. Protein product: CASSRLAGDEETQYF.